The entry below gives a single TCR beta chain sequence along with its context. The V gene's germline CDR1 is LNHDA and CDR2 SQIVND (reference sequence). V shed 4 bases, J shed 2 bases, and the junction held 9 bases outside the gene matches. The CDR3 is 18 amino acids. This specimen belongs to a study of Graves' ophthalmopathy and Graves' hyperthyroidism. Study at large: Stable hyperthyroidism was defined by absence of ophthalmopathy within 18 months of follow-up.

Scientists amplified the TCR beta CDR3 regions from RNA transcripts. First-round RT-PCR employed HTBI primers, with a second-round multiplex PCR after it. TCRdb redid the calling of the multiplex PCR reads with MiXCR, one entry per CDR3 protein. The sample includes 900,000 to 1,200,000 distinct CDR3 sequences, 35% to 40% seen only once; the top ten take 11%. This clonotype originated in an adult man with Graves' hyperthyroidism. The chain recombines TRBV19 with TRBJ1-4; 11 nucleotides agree with TRBD1. The specimen sequenced was peripheral blood or thyroid tissue (not recorded which). The CDR3: CASSNRPGTGGTNEKLFF. The CDR3 coding sequence is TGTGCCAGTAGTAACCGACCCGGGACAGGGGGTACTAATGAAAAACTGTTTTTT.